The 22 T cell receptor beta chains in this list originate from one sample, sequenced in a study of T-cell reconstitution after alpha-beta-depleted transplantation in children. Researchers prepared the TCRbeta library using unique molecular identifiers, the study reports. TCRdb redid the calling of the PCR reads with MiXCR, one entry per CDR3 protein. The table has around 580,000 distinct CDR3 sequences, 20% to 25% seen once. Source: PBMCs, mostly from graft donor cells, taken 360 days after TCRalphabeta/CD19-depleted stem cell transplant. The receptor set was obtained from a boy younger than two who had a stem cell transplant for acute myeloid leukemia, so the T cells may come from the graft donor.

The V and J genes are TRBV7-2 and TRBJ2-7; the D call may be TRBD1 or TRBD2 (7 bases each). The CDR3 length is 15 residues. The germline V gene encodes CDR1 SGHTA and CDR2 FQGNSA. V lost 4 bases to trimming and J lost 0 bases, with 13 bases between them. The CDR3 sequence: CASSSQGGFSYEQYF. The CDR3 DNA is TGTGCCAGCAGCTCCCAGGGGGGGTTCTCCTACGAGCAGTACTTC.

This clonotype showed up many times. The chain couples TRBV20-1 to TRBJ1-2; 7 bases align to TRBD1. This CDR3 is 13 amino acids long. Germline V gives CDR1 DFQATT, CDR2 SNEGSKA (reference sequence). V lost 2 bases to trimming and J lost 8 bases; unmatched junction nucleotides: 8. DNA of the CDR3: TGCAGTGCTAGACCCGCGACAGGGAGAGGCTACACCTTC. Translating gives CSARPATGRGYTF.

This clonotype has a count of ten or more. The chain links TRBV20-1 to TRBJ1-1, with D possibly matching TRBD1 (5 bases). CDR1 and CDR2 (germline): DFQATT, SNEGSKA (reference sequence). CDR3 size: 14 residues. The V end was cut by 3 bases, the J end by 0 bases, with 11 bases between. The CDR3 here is CSASLQGMNTEAFF. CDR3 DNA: TGCAGTGCTAGTTTGCAGGGTATGAACACTGAAGCTTTCTTT.

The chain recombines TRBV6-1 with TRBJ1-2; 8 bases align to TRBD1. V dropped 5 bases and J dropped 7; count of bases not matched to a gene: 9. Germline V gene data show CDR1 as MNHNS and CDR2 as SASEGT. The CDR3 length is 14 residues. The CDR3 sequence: CASSPFGQGGGYTF. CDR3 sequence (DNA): TGTGCCAGCAGTCCCTTCGGACAGGGAGGTGGCTACACCTTC.

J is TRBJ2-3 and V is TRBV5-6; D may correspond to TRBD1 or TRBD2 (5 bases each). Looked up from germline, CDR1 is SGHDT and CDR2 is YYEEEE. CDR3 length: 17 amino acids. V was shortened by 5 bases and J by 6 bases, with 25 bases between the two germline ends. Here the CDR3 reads CASRQSTRGILRDTQYF. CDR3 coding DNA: TGTGCCAGCAGACAATCCACTAGGGGAATTCTGAGGGATACGCAGTATTTT.

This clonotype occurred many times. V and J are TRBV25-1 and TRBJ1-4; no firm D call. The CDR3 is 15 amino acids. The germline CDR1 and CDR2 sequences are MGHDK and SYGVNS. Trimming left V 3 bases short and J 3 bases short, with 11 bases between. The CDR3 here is CASSDPRQANEKLFF. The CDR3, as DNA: TGTGCCAGCAGTGATCCCCGCCAGGCTAATGAAAAACTGTTTTTT. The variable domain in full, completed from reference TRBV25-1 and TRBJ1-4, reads EADIYQTPRYLVIGTGKKITLECSQTMGHDKMYWYQQDPGMELHLIHYSYGVNSTEKGDLSSESTVSRIRTEHFPLTLESARPSHTSQYLCASSDPRQANEKLFFGSGTQLSVL.

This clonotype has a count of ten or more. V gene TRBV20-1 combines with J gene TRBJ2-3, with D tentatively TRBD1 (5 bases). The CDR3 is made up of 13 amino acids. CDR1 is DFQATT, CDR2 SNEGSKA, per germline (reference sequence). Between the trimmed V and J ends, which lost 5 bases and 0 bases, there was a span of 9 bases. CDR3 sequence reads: CSAAAGSTDTQYF. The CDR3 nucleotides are TGCAGTGCTGCCGCAGGGAGCACAGATACGCAGTATTTT.

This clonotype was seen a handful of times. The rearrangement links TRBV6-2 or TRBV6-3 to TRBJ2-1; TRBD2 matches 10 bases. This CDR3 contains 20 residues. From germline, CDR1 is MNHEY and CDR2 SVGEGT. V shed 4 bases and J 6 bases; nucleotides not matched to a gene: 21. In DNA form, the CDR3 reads TGTGCCAGCAGTTCCATCCGTTCCGGGGCTAGCGGGGGCCTAGTCAATGAGCAGTTCTTC. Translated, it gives CASSSIRSGASGGLVNEQFF.

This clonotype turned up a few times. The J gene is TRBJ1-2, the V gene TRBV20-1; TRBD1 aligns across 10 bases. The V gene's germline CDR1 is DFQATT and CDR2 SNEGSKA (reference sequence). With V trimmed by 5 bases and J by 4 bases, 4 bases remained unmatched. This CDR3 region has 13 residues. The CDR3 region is CSAGGQGGYGYTF. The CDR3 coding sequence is TGCAGTGCTGGTGGACAGGGGGGCTATGGCTACACCTTC.

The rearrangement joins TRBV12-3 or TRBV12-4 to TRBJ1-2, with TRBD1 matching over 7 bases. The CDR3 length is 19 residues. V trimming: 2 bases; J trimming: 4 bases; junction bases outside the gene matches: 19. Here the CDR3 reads CASSLRSWLGQGGAYGYTF. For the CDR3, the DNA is TGTGCCAGCAGTTTACGGAGTTGGCTGGGGCAGGGGGGGGCCTATGGCTACACCTTC.

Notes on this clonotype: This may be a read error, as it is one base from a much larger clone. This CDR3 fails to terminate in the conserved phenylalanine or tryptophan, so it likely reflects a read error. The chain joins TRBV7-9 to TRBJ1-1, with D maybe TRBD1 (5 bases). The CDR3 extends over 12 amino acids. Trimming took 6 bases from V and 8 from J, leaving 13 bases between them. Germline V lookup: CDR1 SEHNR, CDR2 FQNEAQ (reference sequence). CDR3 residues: CASSSRQKEAFC. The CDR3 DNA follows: TGTGCCAGCAGTTCAAGACAGAAGGAAGCTTTCTGT.

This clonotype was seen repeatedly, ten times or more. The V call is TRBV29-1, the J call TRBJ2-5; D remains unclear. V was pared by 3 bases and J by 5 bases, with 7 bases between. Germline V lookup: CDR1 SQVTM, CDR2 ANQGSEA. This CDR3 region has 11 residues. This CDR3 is CSVDPGETQYF. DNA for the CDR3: TGCAGCGTTGACCCAGGCGAGACCCAGTACTTC.

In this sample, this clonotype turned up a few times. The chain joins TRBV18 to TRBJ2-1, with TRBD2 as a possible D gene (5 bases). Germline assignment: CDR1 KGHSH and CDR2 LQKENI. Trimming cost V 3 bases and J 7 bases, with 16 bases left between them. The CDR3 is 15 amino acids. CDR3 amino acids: CASSPTERAENEQFF. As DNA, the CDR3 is TGTGCCAGCTCACCCACGGAGAGGGCTGAGAATGAGCAGTTCTTC.

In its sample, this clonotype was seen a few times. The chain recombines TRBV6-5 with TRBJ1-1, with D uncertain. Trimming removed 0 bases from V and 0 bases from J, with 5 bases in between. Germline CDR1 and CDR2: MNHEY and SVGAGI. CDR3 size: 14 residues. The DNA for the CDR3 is TGTGCCAGCAGTTACTCTAGGATGAACACTGAAGCTTTCTTT. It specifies CASSYSRMNTEAFF.

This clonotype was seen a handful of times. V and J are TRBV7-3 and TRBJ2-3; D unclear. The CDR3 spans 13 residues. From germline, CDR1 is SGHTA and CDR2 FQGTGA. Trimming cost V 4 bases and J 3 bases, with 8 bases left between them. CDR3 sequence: CASSSEGTDTQYF. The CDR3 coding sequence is TGTGCCAGCAGCTCAGAAGGGACAGATACGCAGTATTTT.

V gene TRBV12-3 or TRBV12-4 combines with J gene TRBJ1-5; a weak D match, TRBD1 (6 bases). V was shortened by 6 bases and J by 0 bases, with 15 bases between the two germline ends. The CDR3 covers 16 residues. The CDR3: CASSWGRGYSNQPQHF. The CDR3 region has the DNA TGTGCCAGCAGCTGGGGCAGGGGTTATAGCAATCAGCCCCAGCATTTT.

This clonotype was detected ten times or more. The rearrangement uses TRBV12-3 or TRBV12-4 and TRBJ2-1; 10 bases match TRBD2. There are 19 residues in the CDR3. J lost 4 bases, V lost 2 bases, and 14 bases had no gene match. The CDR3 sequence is CASSLSPGLADPTYNEQFF. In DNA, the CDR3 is TGTGCCAGCAGTTTATCACCTGGACTAGCGGACCCTACTTACAATGAGCAGTTCTTC.

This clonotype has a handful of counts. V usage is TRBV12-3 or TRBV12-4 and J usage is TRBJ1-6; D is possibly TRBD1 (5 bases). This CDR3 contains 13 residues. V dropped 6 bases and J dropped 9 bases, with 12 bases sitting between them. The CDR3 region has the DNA TGTGCCAGCAGGGGGACCGTCGGTTCACCCCTCCACTTT. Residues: CASRGTVGSPLHF.

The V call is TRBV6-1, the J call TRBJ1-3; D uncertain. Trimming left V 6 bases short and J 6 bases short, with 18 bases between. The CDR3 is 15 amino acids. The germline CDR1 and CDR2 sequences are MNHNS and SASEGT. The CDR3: CASSATSGWVNTIYF. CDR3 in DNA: TGTGCCAGCAGCGCGACGTCGGGATGGGTAAACACCATATATTTT.

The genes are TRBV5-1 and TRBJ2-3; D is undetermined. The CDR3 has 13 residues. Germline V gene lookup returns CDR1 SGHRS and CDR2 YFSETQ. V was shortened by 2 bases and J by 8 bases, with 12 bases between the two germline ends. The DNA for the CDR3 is TGCGCCAGCAGCTTTGAGGAATCCGTTACGCAGTATTTT. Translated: CASSFEESVTQYF.

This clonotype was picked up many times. In nucleotides, the CDR3 is TGTGCCAGCAGTGAGGCAGGGGGTAATGAAAAACTGTTTTTT. Translating gives CASSEAGGNEKLFF. The V call is TRBV25-1, the J call TRBJ1-4, with 7 positions matching TRBD1. Germline V gives CDR1 MGHDK, CDR2 SYGVNS. The CDR3 has 14 residues. The junction had 2 bases not matched to a gene; V was cut back by 3 bases and J by 4 bases.

Here the CDR3 reads CASSSSRKPDSQSSYEQYV. CDR3 DNA sequence: TGTGCCAGCAGCTCAAGTAGGAAGCCGGACAGCCAAAGCTCCTACGAGCAGTACGTC. The chain has TRBV11-2 and TRBJ2-7; D perhaps matches TRBD1 (6 bases). The CDR3 runs 19 residues. V was pared by 4 bases and J by 0 bases, with 25 bases between. CDR1 is SGHAT, CDR2 FQNNGV, per germline.